This TCR beta chain was recovered during a study of cytomegalovirus exposure and HLA in healthy donors. CDR1 and CDR2 (germline): MDHEN, SYDVKM. This CDR3 is built from 17 residues. The V segment lost 3 bases and the J segment 5 bases; nucleotides outside the gene matches: 10. PCR amplification relied on 60 Vbeta primers (plus 13 Jbeta primers). The method was immunoSEQ multiplex PCR; TCRdb's version includes in-frame clones alone and lacks a portion of them. The sample carries 65,000 to 100,000 clones, 75% recorded once. The receptor was isolated from a man in his forties or fifties in good health and CMV-seronegative. The chain links TRBV28 to TRBJ2-2; 9 nucleotides agree with TRBD1. The sample consisted of PBMCs. The CDR3 here is CASSFRTGAELTGELFF. The DNA of the CDR3 is TGTGCCAGCAGTTTTAGGACAGGGGCTGAGTTAACCGGGGAGCTGTTTTTT.